This TCR beta chain was sequenced in a study of shared clonotypes between healthy human individuals. J was trimmed by 1 base and V by 8 bases; bases with no gene match: 4. The CDR3 consists of 14 residues. Germline CDR1 SNHLY, CDR2 FYNNEI. Deep-level settings were used for running the assay. TCRdb's table, derived via immunoSEQ multiplex PCR, lists solely in-frame clones and lacks some. This table holds about 490,000 clones, 70% to 80% found once. A remark on this clone: The same CDR3 can be traced to other DNA sequences in this sample.

HIV-negative, healthy adults without recent acute infections or vaccinations were the donors. The sequence derives from a middle-aged woman in good health. Some clones in this sample may be carry-over from other donors' samples. V gene TRBV2 combines with J gene TRBJ2-2; 7 bases are shared with TRBD1. Source material: PBMCs. CDR3 protein: CASSRDRNTGELFF. In DNA, the CDR3 is TGTGCCAGCTCCCGGGACAGGAACACCGGGGAGCTGTTTTTT.